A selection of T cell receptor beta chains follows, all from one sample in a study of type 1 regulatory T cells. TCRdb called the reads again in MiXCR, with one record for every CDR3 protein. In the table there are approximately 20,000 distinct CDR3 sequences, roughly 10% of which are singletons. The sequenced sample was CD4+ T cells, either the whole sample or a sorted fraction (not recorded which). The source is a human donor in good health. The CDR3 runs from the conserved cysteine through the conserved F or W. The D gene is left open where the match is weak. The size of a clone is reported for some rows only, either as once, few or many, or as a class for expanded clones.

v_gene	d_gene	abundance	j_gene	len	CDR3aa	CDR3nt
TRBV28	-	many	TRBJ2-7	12	CASRDTIYEQYF	TGTGCCAGCCGGGACACCATCTACGAGCAGTACTTC
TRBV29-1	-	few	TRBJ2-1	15	CSVSLLSGTRGEQFF	TGCAGCGTTTCCCTCCTCTCTGGGACCCGCGGTGAGCAGTTCTTC
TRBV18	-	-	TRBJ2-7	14	CASSPPGLSYEQYF	TGTGCCAGCTCACCACCTGGCTTATCCTACGAGCAATACTTC
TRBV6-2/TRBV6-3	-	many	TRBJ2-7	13	CASTNPPGNEQYF	TGTGCCAGCACCAACCCGCCTGGGAACGAGCAGTACTTC
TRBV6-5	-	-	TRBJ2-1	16	CASSSSTGSSYNEQFF	TGTGCCAGCAGTTCTTCAACTGGTAGCTCCTACAATGAGCAGTTCTTC
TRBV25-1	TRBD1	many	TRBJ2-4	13	CATLGQGENIQYF	TGTGCCACCCTCGGACAGGGGGAAAACATTCAGTACTTC
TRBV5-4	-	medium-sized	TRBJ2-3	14	CASSLALATDTQYF	TGTGCCAGCAGCTTGGCGTTAGCGACAGATACGCAGTATTTT
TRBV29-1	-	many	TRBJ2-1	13	CSVPWYSYNEQFF	TGCAGCGTCCCATGGTACTCCTACAATGAGCAGTTCTTC
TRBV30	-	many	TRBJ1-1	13	CAWSVNQNTEAFF	TGTGCCTGGAGTGTAAACCAGAACACTGAAGCTTTCTTT
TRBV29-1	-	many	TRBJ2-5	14	CSVEGARRGETQYF	TGCAGCGTTGAAGGGGCAAGGAGGGGAGAGACCCAGTACTTC
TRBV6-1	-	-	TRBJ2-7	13	CASSETGTYEQYF	TGTGCCAGCAGTGAAACAGGGACCTACGAGCAGTACTTC
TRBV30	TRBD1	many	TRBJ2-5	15	CAWRPRTGVIETQYF	TGTGCCTGGAGACCACGGACAGGGGTTATAGAGACCCAGTACTTC
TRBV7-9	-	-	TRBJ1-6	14	CASSFGGFNSPLHF	TGTGCCAGCAGCTTTGGTGGGTTTAATTCACCCCTCCACTTT
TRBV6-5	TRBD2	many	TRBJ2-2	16	CASSYLGTSVTGELFF	TGTGCCAGCAGTTACTTAGGGACTAGCGTCACCGGGGAGCTGTTTTTT
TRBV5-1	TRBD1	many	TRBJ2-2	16	CASSGRDRETHGELFF	TGCGCCAGCAGCGGCCGGGACAGGGAGACGCACGGGGAGCTGTTTTTT
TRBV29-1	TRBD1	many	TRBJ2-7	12	CSGGTGRYEQYF	TGCAGCGGTGGGACAGGGAGATACGAGCAGTACTTC
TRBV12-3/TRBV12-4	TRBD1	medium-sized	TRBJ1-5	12	CASRQGNQPQHF	TGTGCCAGCAGACAGGGGAATCAGCCCCAGCATTTT
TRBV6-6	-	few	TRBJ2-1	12	CASSRPYNEQFF	TGTGCCAGCAGTAGACCCTACAATGAGCAGTTCTTC
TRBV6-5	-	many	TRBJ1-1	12	CASRIKAGEAFF	TGTGCCAGCAGGATCAAGGCGGGTGAAGCTTTCTTT
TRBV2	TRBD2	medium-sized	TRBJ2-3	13	CASSERERDTQYF	TGTGCCAGCAGTGAGCGGGAGCGTGATACGCAGTATTTT
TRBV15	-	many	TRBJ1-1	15	CATSREGAVNTEAFF	TGTGCCACCAGCAGAGAGGGGGCAGTGAACACTGAAGCTTTCTTT
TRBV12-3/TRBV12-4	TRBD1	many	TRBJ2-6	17	CASRADRGLSGANVLTF	TGTGCCAGCAGGGCGGACAGGGGCCTCTCTGGGGCCAACGTCCTGACTTTC
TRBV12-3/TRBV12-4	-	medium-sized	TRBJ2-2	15	CASSSQLANTGELFF	TGTGCCAGCAGTTCACAGCTTGCGAACACCGGGGAGCTGTTTTTT
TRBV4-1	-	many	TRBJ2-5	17	CASSQTSHARVLETQYF	TGCGCCAGCAGCCAAACCTCCCATGCGAGGGTTTTGGAGACCCAGTACTTC
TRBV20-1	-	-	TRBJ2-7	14	CSARRSQKPHEQYF	TGCAGTGCTAGGCGCAGCCAAAAGCCCCACGAGCAGTACTTC
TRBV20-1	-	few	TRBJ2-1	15	CSARDRAPWAAEQFF	TGCAGTGCTAGAGATCGGGCTCCTTGGGCAGCCGAGCAGTTCTTC
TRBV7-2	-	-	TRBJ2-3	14	CASSLEIGVGTQYF	TGTGCCAGCAGCTTAGAGATAGGGGTCGGTACGCAGTATTTT
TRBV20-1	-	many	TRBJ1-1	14	CSARTSLMNTEAFF	TGCAGTGCTAGAACCAGCCTCATGAACACTGAAGCTTTCTTT
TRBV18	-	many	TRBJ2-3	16	CASSPDTLRSTDTQYF	TGTGCCAGCTCACCGGATACGCTTCGAAGCACAGATACGCAGTATTTT
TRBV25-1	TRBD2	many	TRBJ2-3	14	CASAGTSGTDTQYF	TGTGCCAGCGCCGGGACTAGCGGCACAGATACGCAGTATTTT
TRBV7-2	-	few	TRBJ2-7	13	CASSLVQTYEQYF	TGTGCCAGCAGCTTAGTTCAGACCTACGAGCAGTACTTC
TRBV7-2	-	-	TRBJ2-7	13	CASSLGEGGEQYF	TGTGCCAGCAGCTTAGGGGAAGGGGGCGAGCAGTACTTC
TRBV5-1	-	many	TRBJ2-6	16	CASSLAGSSGANVLTF	TGCGCCAGCAGCTTAGCCGGGAGCTCTGGGGCCAACGTCCTGACTTTC
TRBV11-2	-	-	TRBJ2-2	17	CASSLRGSEINTGELFF	TGTGCCAGCAGCCTACGTGGGTCGGAAATAAACACCGGGGAGCTGTTTTTT
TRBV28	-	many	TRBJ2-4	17	CASSLSPWGRAKNIQYF	TGTGCCAGCAGTTTATCACCCTGGGGCAGAGCCAAAAACATTCAGTACTTC
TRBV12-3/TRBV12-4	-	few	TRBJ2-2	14	CASSPGLGTGELFF	TGTGCCAGCAGTCCGGGACTGGGCACCGGGGAGCTGTTTTTT
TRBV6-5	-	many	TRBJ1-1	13	CASRDRRDTEAFF	TGTGCCAGCAGGGACCGCAGGGACACTGAAGCTTTCTTT
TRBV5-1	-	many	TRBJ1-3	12	CASSDIGNTIYF	TGCGCCAGCAGCGACATTGGAAACACCATATATTTT
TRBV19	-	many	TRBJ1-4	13	CASSETRGEKLFF	TGTGCCAGTAGCGAGACTAGGGGCGAAAAACTGTTTTTT
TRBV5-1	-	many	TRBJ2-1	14	CASSFRDGSNEQFF	TGCGCCAGCAGCTTCCGGGACGGGAGCAATGAGCAGTTCTTC
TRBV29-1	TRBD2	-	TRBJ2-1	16	CSARDKGGGSYNEQFF	TGCAGCGCCAGAGACAAGGGTGGCGGGAGTTACAATGAGCAGTTCTTC
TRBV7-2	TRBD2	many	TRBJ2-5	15	CASSVSGSKGETQYF	TGTGCCAGCAGCGTTAGCGGGAGCAAGGGAGAGACCCAGTACTTC
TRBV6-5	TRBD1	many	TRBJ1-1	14	CASSYSTGRTEAFF	TGTGCCAGCAGTTACTCGACAGGGCGCACTGAAGCTTTCTTT
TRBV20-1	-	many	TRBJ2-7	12	CSAAGGKDEQYF	TGCAGTGCGGCAGGGGGGAAGGACGAGCAGTACTTC
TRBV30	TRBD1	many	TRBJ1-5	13	CACGQERNQPQHF	TGTGCCTGTGGACAGGAGCGGAATCAGCCCCAGCATTTT
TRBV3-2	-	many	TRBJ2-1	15	CASSQDPPDYNEQFF	TGTGCCAGCAGCCAAGATCCTCCAGATTACAATGAGCAGTTCTTC
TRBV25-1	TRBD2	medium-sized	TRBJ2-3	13	CATTSGRVDTQYF	TGTGCCACGACTAGCGGGAGGGTGGATACGCAGTATTTT
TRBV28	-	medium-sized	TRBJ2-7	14	CASRRDTKPYEQYF	TGTGCCAGCAGACGGGACACCAAACCCTACGAGCAGTACTTC
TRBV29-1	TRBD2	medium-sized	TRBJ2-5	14	CSVLTSRVGETQYF	TGCAGCGTGCTGACTAGCCGGGTTGGGGAGACCCAGTACTTC